The clone carrying this TCR beta chain has a count of ten or more. The germline V gene has CDR1 SGHVS and CDR2 FNYEAQ. The CDR3 has 15 residues. The V gene end was trimmed by 1 base and the J gene end by 0 bases; junction bases not matched to a gene: 2. Stated time point: newly diagnosed GD, antithyroid drugs for less than 3 months. PBMCs were the source of the RNA used for TCR sequencing. Assembly of TCR beta libraries relied on iRepertoire HTBI primers together with Arm-PCR of CDR3 regions. MiXCR was run by TCRdb on the multiplex PCR reads, yielding one entry per CDR3 protein. The table lists 250,000 or so distinct CDR3 sequences, around a sixth of them singletons, with about 14% in the top ten. The sample is drawn from a study of regulatory T cells in long-lasting Graves disease. This sample also appeared in a second study, on T cells in Graves' hyperthyroidism and ophthalmopathy. This second study notes: The study excluded patients with uncontrolled infection, other autoimmune disease, pregnancy or lactation.

The genes are TRBV7-6 and TRBJ2-7; 8 bases are shared with TRBD2. The sequencing used peripheral blood mononuclear cells (PBMCs), collected at new diagnosis, from a patient treated with antithyroid drugs. This TCR was recovered from a woman aged 25 to 45 with Graves disease. CDR3 region: CASSLGSGVSYEQYF. DNA for the CDR3: TGTGCCAGCAGCTTAGGTAGCGGGGTCTCCTACGAGCAGTACTTC.